This T cell receptor (beta chain) was recorded in a study of shared clonotypes between healthy human individuals. Study in general: Three plates each covered CD4 naive and memory; CD8 naive two, CD8 memory one.

V was clipped by 6 bases and J by 5 bases, with 7 bases between them. This CDR3 is 10 amino acids long. Germline CDR1 DFQATT, CDR2 SNEGSKA (reference sequence). Only in-frame clones appear in the TCRdb table, and some are missing; sequencing was by immunoSEQ multiplex PCR. This table holds more than 2 million clones, almost 96% found once. Every one of the donors was a Caucasian adult that lived in Nashville, Tennessee. Study-level results: Estimated clonotype richness was generally higher in naive than memory subsets. Clonotype sharing across a few donors was observed for around 5% of naive CD4 clonotypes.

In the case of this clone: What it binds is not known.

The TCR originated in a man aged 18 to 30 in good health. What was sequenced was naive CD4+ T cells sorted from blood. Regarding subset: CD45RA+ positively selected. This chain joins TRBV20-1 and TRBJ1-1; D unresolved. For the CDR3, the DNA is TGCAGTGCCACCCAGACTGAAGCTTTCTTT. This gives the protein CSATQTEAFF.